The entry below gives a single T cell receptor (beta chain) sequence along with its context. A second PCR, run for about 7 to 11 cycles, used a sample-barcoded 5' primer plus a J-beta primer mix. Via MiXCR, TCRdb re-called the 5' RACE reads, giving one row per CDR3 protein. This sample has fewer than 800,000 distinct CDR3 sequences, with around 25% found just once. This specimen comes from a study of blood T cells in healthy people across ages. The CDR3 is 15 residues long. V shed 5 bases and J shed 2 bases, with 12 bases lying between them. The sample was also linked to a second study, of T cells of mothers and their children.

Sequencing used blood. The J gene is TRBJ2-2, the V gene TRBV12-3 or TRBV12-4, with D maybe TRBD2 (5 bases). The sequence was collected from a boy aged 5-17 years in good health. The CDR3 spells CASSPSTQNTGELFF. The CDR3 DNA reads TGTGCCAGCAGTCCTAGCACCCAAAACACCGGGGAGCTGTTTTTT.